This T cell receptor (beta chain) stems from a study of blood T cells in healthy people across ages. Comments on this clonotype: Antigen specificity is unknown.

Through a sample-barcoded 5' primer and a J-beta primer mix, a second PCR was run for roughly 7 to 12 cycles. TCRdb ran MiXCR on the 5' RACE reads and lists one entry per CDR3 protein. Among approximately 580,000 distinct CDR3 sequences listed, around 24% were seen once. Study findings and constraints: Researchers deemed the diversity estimates from one million T cells underestimates.

These records were also assigned to another study, of T cells of mothers and their children. In that study: The study recruited a few healthy Caucasian mothers and their six children as donors. For unrelated pairs as for related ones, thymic selection shapes TCR recombination output similarly.

Specimen: blood. This TCR was sampled from a boy aged 5-17 years in good health.

The CDR3 protein is CASSQRLAGIDTQYF. In DNA form, the CDR3 reads TGTGCCAGCAGCCAACGTCTAGCGGGGATAGATACGCAGTATTTT. This chain uses TRBV3-1 with TRBJ2-3; TRBD2 agrees at 9 bases. V lost 2 bases to trimming and J lost 5 bases; unmatched junction nucleotides: 5. The CDR3 totals 15 residues. The germline V gene has CDR1 LGHDT and CDR2 YNNKEL (reference sequence).